The source of this T cell receptor beta chain is a study of blood T cell repertoires in COVID-19. Turning to the study itself: COVID-19 samples, acute and convalescent, were from the United States, Italy and Spain.

Original methodology: Amplification of reference gene primers was used by the study to estimate nucleated cell counts. The table came from immunoSEQ multiplex PCR; TCRdb's copy has only in-frame clones and leaves some out. V, J and clone size are those of that table, while D and trimming were read from the DNA. The sample consists of tens of thousands of clones, approximately 91% of them appearing once. The sequence came from a woman aged 55-75 years with active COVID-19. The sample consisted of peripheral blood.

For the CDR3, the DNA is TGTGCCAGCAGCACGACAACCGGGACAGCTTTCTCTGGGGCCAACGTCCTGACTTTC. It specifies CASSTTTGTAFSGANVLTF. This rearrangement joins TRBV3-1 (or the pseudogene TRBV3-2) to TRBJ2-6; 7 nucleotides align to TRBD1. CDR3 length: 19 residues. V was clipped by 5 bases and J by 0 bases; unmatched bases: 13. Germline lookup yields CDR1 LGHDT and CDR2 YNNKEL (reference sequence).